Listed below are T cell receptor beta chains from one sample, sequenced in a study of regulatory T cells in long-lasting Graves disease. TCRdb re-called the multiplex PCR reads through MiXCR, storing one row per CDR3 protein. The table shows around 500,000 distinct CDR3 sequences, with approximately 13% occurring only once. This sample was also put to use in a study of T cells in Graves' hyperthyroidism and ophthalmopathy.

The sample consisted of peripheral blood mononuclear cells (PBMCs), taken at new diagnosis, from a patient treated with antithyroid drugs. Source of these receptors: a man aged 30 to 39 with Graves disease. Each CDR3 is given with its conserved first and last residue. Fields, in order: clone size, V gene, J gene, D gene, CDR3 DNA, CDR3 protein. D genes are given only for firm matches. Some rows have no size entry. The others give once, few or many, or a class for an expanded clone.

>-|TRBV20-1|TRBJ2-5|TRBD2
TGCAGTGCTGAGACGCCCGGGAGGAAGACCCAGTACTTC
CSAETPGRKTQYF
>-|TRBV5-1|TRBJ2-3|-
TGCGCCAGCAGCTTGGAGGCGGGGAGTACTAGCACAGATACGCAGTATTTT
CASSLEAGSTSTDTQYF
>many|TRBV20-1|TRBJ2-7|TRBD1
TGCAGTGCGCTGGGACAGGGCTACGAGCAGTACTTC
CSALGQGYEQYF
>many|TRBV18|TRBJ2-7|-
TGTGCCAGCTCACGTGTAGATTACGAGCAGTACTTC
CASSRVDYEQYF
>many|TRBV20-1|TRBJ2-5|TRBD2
TGCAGTGCTAGAGCTAGCGGTTTTGAGACCCAGTACTTC
CSARASGFETQYF
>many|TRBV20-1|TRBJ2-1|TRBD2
TGCAGTGCAATTAGCGGGAGTCCCTCCTTTTACAATGAGCAGTTCTTC
CSAISGSPSFYNEQFF
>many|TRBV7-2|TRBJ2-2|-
TGTGCCAGCAGCTTAGATGGGCCGGCTGGGGAGCTGTTTTTT
CASSLDGPAGELFF
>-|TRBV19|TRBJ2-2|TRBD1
TGTGCCAGTATGGGCCGGGACAGGGGAACCGGGGAGCTGTTTTTT
CASMGRDRGTGELFF
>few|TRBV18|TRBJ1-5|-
TGTGCCAGCTCACCTAGAATTACGGGGCAAAATCAGCCCCAGCATTTT
CASSPRITGQNQPQHF
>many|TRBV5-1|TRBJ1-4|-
TGCGCCAGCAGCGGACATCAGGGGAAAAGTGAAAAACTGTTTTTT
CASSGHQGKSEKLFF
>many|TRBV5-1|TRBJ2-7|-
TGCGCCAGCAGCTTGGAGGGACGGAGGGAGCAGTACTTC
CASSLEGRREQYF
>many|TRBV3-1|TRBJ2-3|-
TGTGCCAGCAGCCCCGGGGCCGACGCAGATACGCAGTATTTT
CASSPGADADTQYF
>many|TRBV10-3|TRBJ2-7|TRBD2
TGTGCCATCAGTGACGCCGGGACTAGCGGGAGGATGTACGAGCAGTACTTC
CAISDAGTSGRMYEQYF
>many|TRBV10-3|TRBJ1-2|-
TGTGCCATCTTCCACGGGGGGCCCTATGGCTACACCTTC
CAIFHGGPYGYTF
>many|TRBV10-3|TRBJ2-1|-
TGTGCCATCAGTGAGGAAAGATACAATGAGCAGTTCTTC
CAISEERYNEQFF
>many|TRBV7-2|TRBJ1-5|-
TGTGCCAGCAGCTTCGGGAAAGATCAGCCCCAGCATTTT
CASSFGKDQPQHF
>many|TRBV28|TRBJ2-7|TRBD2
TGTGCCAGCAGTCCCTACACAACTAGCGGGAGGTCCTACGAGCAGTACTTC
CASSPYTTSGRSYEQYF
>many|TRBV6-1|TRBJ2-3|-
TGTGCCAGCAGTGACGTCCAGCCCACAGATACGCAGTATTTT
CASSDVQPTDTQYF
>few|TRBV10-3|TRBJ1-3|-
TGTGCCACTGTATCAGGCTCTGGAAACACCATATATTTT
CATVSGSGNTIYF
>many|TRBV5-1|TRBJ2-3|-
TGCGCCAGCAGCTTGGAACTCGGCAGGGCGACAGATACGCAGTATTTT
CASSLELGRATDTQYF
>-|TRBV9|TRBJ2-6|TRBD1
TGTGCCAGCAGCGAGGGGACAGGGAACTCTGGGGCCAACGTCCTGACTTTC
CASSEGTGNSGANVLTF
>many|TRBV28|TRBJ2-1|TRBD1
TGTGCCAGCAGCCGGAACAGGGGGCGATCATTAAATGAGCAGTTCTTC
CASSRNRGRSLNEQFF
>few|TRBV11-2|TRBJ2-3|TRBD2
TGTGCCAGCAGCACGCCGGCTAGCGGGACCACAGATACGCAGTATTTT
CASSTPASGTTDTQYF
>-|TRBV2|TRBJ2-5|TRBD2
TGTGCCAGCAGTGGGGGACTAGCGGGAGGAGAGACCCAGTGCTTC
CASSGGLAGGETQCF
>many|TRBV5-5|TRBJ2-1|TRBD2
TGTGCCAGCAGCTGGCCCGGACTAGCGGCCTACAATGAGCAGTTCTTC
CASSWPGLAAYNEQFF
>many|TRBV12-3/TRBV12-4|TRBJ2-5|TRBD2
TGTGCCAGCAGTGGACCTCCCGGAACTAGCGGGAGGTCCGAGACCCAGTACTTC
CASSGPPGTSGRSETQYF
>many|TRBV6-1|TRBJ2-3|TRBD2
TGTGCCAGCAGTCCCCATCGGACTAGCGGAAGCACAGATACGCAGTATTTT
CASSPHRTSGSTDTQYF
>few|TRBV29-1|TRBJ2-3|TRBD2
TGCAGCGGGAGACTAGCGGGGCTGGGAGATACGCAGTATTTT
CSGRLAGLGDTQYF
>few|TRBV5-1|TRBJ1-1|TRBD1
TGCGCCAGCAGCTTTTCTGCCAGGGGGCTTTCTGGCACTGAAGCTTTCTTT
CASSFSARGLSGTEAFF
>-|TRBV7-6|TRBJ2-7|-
TGTGCCAGCAGCTCTGCCGGGGAGCGGTTTTCCTACGAGCAGTACTTC
CASSSAGERFSYEQYF
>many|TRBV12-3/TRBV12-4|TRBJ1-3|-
TGTGCCAGCAATAGGGCGACGTTCACCTCTGGAAACACCATATATTTT
CASNRATFTSGNTIYF
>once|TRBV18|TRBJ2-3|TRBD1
TGTGCCAGCTCACTACGACAGGGGTCTAGCACAGATACGCAGTATTTT
CASSLRQGSSTDTQYF
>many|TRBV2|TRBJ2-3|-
TGTGCCAGCAGTGGGTTCCAGCCCGAAACCTCCAGAAGGACCGTAGGCACAGATACGCAGTATTTT
CASSGFQPETSRRTVGTDTQYF
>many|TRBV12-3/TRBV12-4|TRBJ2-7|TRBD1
TGTGCCAGCAGAGACAGGGAGTACTCCTACGAGCAGTACTTC
CASRDREYSYEQYF
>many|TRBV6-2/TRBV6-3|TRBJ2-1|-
TGTGCCAGCAGTTACGCCAGGCTATTTGAGAATGAGCAGTTCTTC
CASSYARLFENEQFF
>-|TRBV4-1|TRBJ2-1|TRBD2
TGCGCCAGCAGCCCCCTAGCGGCACTCCTTGGGGGGCAGTTCTTC
CASSPLAALLGGQFF
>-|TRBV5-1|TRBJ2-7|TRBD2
TGCGCCAGCAGCTCAGAGGGACTAGCGGCTTCCGAGCAGTACTTC
CASSSEGLAASEQYF
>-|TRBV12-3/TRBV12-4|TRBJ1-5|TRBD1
TGTGCCAGCAGTTTAATCCAGGGGGTTGGTCCCCAGCATTTT
CASSLIQGVGPQHF
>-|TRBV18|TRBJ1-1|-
TGTGCCAGCTCACCCAGGACAGATAACACTGAAGCTTTCTTT
CASSPRTDNTEAFF
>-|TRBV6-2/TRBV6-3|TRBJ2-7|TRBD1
TGTGCCAGCAGTCCGGTGGGGGACAGGGCCTACGAGCAGTACTTC
CASSPVGDRAYEQYF
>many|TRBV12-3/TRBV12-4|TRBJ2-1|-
TGTGCCAGCAGCGTCCGGGAGACCGAGCAGTTCTTC
CASSVRETEQFF
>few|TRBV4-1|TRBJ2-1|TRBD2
TGCGCCAGCAGCCAAGGCCTACTAGCGGGCCGCTACAATGAGCAGTTCTTC
CASSQGLLAGRYNEQFF
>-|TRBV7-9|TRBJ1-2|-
TGTGCCAGCAGCTTAGTCGGTGATAATGGCTACACCTTC
CASSLVGDNGYTF
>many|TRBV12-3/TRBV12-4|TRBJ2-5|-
TGTGCCAGCAGCCTTTTCCGGGACGGAGAGACCCAGTACTTC
CASSLFRDGETQYF
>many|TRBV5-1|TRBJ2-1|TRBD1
TGCGCCAGCAGCATGGGACAGATGGACAATGAGCAGTTCTTC
CASSMGQMDNEQFF
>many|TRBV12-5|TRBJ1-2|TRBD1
TGTGCTAGTGGTCAGACAGGGTTTGGCTACACCTTC
CASGQTGFGYTF
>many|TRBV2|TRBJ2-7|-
TGTGCCAGCAGTGAAGCGGAAGGAGGGGGCGCGTTCGAGCAGTACTTC
CASSEAEGGGAFEQYF
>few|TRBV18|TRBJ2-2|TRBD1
TGTGCCAGCTCACCCCAACAGGGGACCGGGGAGCTGTTTTTT
CASSPQQGTGELFF
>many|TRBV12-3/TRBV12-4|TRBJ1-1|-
TGTGCCAGCATCCCGGGGACACCGAACACTGAAGCTTTCTTT
CASIPGTPNTEAFF
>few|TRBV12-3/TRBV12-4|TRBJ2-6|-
TGTGCCAGCAGACCCTTCTCTGGGGCCAACGTCCTGACTTTC
CASRPFSGANVLTF
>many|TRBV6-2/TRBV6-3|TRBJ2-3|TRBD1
TGTGCCAGCAGTGCCCGGGACAGCATCACAGATACGCAGTATTTT
CASSARDSITDTQYF
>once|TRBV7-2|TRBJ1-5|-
TGTGCCAGCAGCCACTCAAATCAGCCCCAGCATTTT
CASSHSNQPQHF
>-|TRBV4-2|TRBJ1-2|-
TGTGCCAGCAGCCAAGAATGGGAAGGGGCCCCTGATGGCTACACCTTC
CASSQEWEGAPDGYTF
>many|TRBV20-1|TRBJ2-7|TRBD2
TGCAGTGCTACCGGGACTAGCGACCTCTACGAGCAGTACTTC
CSATGTSDLYEQYF
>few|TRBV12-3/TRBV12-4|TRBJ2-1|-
TGTGCCAGCATGCTGTTCAATGAGCAGTTCTTC
CASMLFNEQFF
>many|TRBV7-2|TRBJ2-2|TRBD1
TGTGCCAGCAGCAACTACAGGGGCGCGAACACCGGGGAGCTGTTTTTT
CASSNYRGANTGELFF
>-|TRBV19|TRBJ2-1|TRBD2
TGTGCCAGTAGTATCGCGGGAGGCCATCACAATGAGCAGTTCTTC
CASSIAGGHHNEQFF